The T cell receptor (beta chain) described here comes from a study of T-cell reconstitution after alpha-beta-depleted transplantation in children. General study findings and limits: T-cell counts and diversity at one year post-transplant came mainly from newly produced T cells. Roughly two months post-transplant, alpha-beta T cells reportedly originated from several hundred graft clones that had expanded. Some patients' high day-60 TCRbeta diversity was traced to surviving recipient T cells and thymic progenitors.

The TCRbeta library incorporated unique molecular identifiers. MiXCR was run by TCRdb on the PCR reads, yielding one entry per CDR3 protein. The table includes 600,000 to 800,000 distinct CDR3 sequences, less than 15% detected once. Trimming removed 0 bases from V and 1 base from J, with 7 bases in between. Germline V gives CDR1 DFQATT, CDR2 SNEGSKA (reference sequence). CDR3 length equals 14 residues. The sample holds many counts of this clonotype. The antigen remains unidentified. This chain uses TRBV20-1 with TRBJ1-5; tentative D call: TRBD1 (5 bases). The starting material was PBMCs, obtained before TCRalphabeta/CD19-depleted stem cell transplant. This receptor was obtained from a girl between 2 and 10 years old with congenital amegakaryocytic thrombocytopenia, due to receive a stem cell transplant. CDR3 nucleotide sequence: TGCAGTGCTAGAGAAGGGGAAAGCAATCAGCCCCAGCATTTT. Translation: CSAREGESNQPQHF.